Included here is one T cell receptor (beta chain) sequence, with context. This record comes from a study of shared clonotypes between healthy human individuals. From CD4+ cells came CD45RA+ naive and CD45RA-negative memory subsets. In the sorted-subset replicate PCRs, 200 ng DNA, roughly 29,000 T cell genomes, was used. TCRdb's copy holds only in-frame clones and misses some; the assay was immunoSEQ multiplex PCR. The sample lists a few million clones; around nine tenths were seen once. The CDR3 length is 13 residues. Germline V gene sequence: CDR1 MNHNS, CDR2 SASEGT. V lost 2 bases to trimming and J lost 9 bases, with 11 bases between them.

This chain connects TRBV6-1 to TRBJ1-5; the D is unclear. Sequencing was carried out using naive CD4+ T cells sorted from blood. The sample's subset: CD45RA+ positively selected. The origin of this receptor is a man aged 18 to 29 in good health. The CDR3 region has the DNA TGTGCCAGCAGTGAATCCGGACTTTCGCCCCAGCATTTT. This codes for CASSESGLSPQHF.